These 2 T cell receptor beta chains were sequenced from one sample in a study of cytomegalovirus exposure and HLA in healthy donors. PCR used 60 Vbeta primers and 13 Jbeta primers. The table came from immunoSEQ multiplex PCR; TCRdb's copy has only in-frame clones and leaves some out. The profile shows roughly 100,000 clones, about two thirds of them singletons. Material: PBMCs. Source of these receptors: a woman aged 50 to 60 in good health and CMV-seropositive.

The rearrangement joins TRBV7-6 to TRBJ2-7, with 9 positions matching TRBD2. CDR1 and CDR2 (germline): SGHVS, FNYEAQ. The ends lost 1 base at V and 7 bases at J; junction bases unmatched: 17. This CDR3 comprises 18 residues. This CDR3 is CASSLEEDLAGGRWEQYF. CDR3 DNA: TGTGCCAGCAGCTTAGAAGAAGATCTGGCGGGGGGGCGATGGGAGCAGTACTTC.

The J gene is TRBJ1-6, the V gene TRBV7-9, with 8 bases that match TRBD1. J was trimmed by 3 bases and V by 4 bases; bases with no gene match: 2. The CDR3 length is 15 residues. Germline CDR1 SEHNR, CDR2 FQNEAQ (reference sequence). The CDR3 nucleotides are TGTGCCAGCAGCTCGGACAGGGTCTATAATTCACCCCTCCACTTT. It encodes CASSSDRVYNSPLHF.